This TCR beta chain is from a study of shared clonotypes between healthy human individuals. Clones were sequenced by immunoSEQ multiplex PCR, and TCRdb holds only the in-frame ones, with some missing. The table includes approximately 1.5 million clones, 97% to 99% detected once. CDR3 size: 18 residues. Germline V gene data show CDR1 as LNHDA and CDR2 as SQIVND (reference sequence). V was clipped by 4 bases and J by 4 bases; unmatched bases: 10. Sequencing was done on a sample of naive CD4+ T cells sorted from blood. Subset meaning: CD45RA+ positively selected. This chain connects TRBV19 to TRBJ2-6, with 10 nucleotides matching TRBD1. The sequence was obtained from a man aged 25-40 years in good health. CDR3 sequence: CASSRRDRGPPGANVLTF. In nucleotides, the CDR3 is TGTGCCAGTAGTAGGAGGGACAGGGGTCCCCCCGGGGCCAACGTCCTGACTTTC.